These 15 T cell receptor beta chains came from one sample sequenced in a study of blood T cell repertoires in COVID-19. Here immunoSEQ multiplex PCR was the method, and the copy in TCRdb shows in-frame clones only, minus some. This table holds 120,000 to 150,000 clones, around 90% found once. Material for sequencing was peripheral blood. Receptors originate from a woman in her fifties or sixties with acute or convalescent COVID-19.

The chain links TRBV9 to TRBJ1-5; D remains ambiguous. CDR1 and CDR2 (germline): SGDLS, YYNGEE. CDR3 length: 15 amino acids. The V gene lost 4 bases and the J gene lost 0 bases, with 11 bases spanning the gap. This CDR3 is CASSPGRVSNQPQHF. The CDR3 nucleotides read TGTGCCAGCAGCCCCGGTCGGGTTAGCAATCAGCCCCAGCATTTT.

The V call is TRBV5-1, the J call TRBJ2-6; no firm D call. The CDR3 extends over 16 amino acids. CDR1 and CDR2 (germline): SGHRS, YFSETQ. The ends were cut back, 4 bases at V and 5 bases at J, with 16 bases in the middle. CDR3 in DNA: TGCGCCAGCAGCGTTGCTGACTCTCTGAGGGCCAACGTCCTGACTTTC. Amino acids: CASSVADSLRANVLTF.

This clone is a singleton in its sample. The DNA for the CDR3 is TGTGCCAGCAGCTATGGTATCACAAGGGGGAATGAGCAGTTCTTC. Translated: CASSYGITRGNEQFF. The rearrangement uses TRBV9 and TRBJ2-1, with a tentative D call TRBD1 (6 bases). The germline CDR1 and CDR2 sequences are SGDLS and YYNGEE. V lost 4 bases to trimming and J lost 7 bases, with 18 bases between them. CDR3 length: 15 amino acids.

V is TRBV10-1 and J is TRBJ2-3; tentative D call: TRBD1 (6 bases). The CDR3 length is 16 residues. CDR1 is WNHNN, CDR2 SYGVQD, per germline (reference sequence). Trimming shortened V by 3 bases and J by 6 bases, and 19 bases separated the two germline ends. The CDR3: CASSEGGGRGGDTQYF. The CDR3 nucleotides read TGCGCCAGCAGTGAAGGAGGTGGCAGGGGTGGGGATACGCAGTATTTT.

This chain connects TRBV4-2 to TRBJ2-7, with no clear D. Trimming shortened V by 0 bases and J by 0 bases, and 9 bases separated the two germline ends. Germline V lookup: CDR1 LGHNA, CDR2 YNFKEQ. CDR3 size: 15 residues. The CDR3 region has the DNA TGTGCCAGCAGCCAAGACTCACTGAGCTCCTACGAGCAGTACTTC. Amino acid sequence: CASSQDSLSSYEQYF.

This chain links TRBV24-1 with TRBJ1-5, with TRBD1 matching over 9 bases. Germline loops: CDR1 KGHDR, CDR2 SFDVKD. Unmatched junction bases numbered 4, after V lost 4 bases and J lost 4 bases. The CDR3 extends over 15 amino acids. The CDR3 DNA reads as TGTGCCACCAGTGAGCGACAGGGGGGGAATCAGCCCCAGCATTTT. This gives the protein CATSERQGGNQPQHF.

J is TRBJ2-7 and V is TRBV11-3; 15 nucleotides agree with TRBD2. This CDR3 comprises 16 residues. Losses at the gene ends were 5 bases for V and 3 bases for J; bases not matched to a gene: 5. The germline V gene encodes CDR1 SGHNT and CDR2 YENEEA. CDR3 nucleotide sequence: TGTGCCAGCAGCGGGGGACTAGCGGGGGGAGTCTACGAGCAGTACTTC. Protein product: CASSGGLAGGVYEQYF.

The CDR3 region has the DNA TGTGCCAGCAGCCGTGGAGGACAGGGATCAGATACGCAGTATTTT. Protein product: CASSRGGQGSDTQYF. J is TRBJ2-3 and V is TRBV7-9; 8 bases are a match to TRBD1. CDR1 SEHNR and CDR2 FQNEAQ come from the germline V gene (reference sequence). The CDR3 has 15 amino acids. J gave up 4 bases and V 5 bases, and 8 bases lay outside the gene matches. Combining the CDR3 with reference TRBV7-9 and TRBJ2-3 gives the whole variable domain DTGVSQNPRHKITKRGQNVTFRCDPISEHNRLYWYRQTLGQGPEFLTYFQNEAQLEKSRLLSDRFSAERPKGSFSTLEIQRTEQGDSAMYLCASSRGGQGSDTQYFGPGTRLTVL.

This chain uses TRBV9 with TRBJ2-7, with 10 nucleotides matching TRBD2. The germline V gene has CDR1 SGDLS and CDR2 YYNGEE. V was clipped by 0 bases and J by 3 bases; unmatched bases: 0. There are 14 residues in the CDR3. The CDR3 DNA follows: TGTGCCAGCAGCGTAGCTAGCGGGAGCTACGAGCAGTACTTC. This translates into CASSVASGSYEQYF.

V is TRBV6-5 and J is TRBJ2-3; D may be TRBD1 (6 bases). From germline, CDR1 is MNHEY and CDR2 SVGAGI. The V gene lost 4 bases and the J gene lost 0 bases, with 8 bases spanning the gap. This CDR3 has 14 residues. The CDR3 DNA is TGTGCCAGCAGTTTACAGGGAAGCACAGATACGCAGTATTTT. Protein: CASSLQGSTDTQYF.

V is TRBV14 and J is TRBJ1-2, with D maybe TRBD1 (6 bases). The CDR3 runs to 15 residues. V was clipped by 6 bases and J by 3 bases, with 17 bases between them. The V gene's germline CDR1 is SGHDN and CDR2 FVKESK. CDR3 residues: CASSPLVGGHYGYTF. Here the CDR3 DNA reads TGTGCCAGCAGTCCGCTTGTGGGGGGGCACTATGGCTACACCTTC.

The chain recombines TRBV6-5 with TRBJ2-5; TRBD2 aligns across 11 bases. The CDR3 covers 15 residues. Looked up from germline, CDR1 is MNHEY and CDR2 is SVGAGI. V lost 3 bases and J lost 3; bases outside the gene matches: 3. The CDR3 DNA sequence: TGTGCCAGCAGTTATCTGGGACTAGCGGAAGAGACCCAGTACTTC. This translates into CASSYLGLAEETQYF.

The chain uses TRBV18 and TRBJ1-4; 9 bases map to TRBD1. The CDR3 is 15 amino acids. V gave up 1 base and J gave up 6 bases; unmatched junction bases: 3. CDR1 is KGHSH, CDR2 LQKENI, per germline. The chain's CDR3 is CASSPRGQGDEKLFF. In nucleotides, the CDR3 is TGTGCCAGCTCACCACGGGGACAGGGAGATGAAAAACTGTTTTTT.

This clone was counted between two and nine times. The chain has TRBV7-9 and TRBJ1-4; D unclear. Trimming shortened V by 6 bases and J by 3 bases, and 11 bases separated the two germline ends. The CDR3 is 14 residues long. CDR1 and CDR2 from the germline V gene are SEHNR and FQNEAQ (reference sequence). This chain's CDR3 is CASRTGNSNEKLFF. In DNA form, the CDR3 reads TGTGCCAGCAGAACGGGAAACTCTAATGAAAAACTGTTTTTT.

The DNA for the CDR3 is TGTGCCAGCAGCGTGGAGGAGGCCTCTGGAAACACCATATATTTT. Its translation is CASSVEEASGNTIYF. The rearrangement joins TRBV9 to TRBJ1-3; D is ambiguous. This CDR3 has 15 residues. Trimming shortened V by 2 bases and J by 0 bases, and 9 bases separated the two germline ends. Germline CDR1 reads SGDLS; CDR2 reads YYNGEE.